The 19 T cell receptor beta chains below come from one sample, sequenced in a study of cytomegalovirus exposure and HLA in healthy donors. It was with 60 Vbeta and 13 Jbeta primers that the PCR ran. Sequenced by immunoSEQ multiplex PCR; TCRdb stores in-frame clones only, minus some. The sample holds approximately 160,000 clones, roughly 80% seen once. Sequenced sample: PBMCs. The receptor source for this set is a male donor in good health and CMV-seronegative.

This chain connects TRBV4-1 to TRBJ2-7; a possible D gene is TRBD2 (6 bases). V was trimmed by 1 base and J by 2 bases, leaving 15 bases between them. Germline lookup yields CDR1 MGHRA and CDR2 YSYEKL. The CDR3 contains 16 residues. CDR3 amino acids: CASSQGGQGGTYEQYF. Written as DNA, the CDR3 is TGCGCCAGCAGCCAAGGTGGGCAGGGAGGTACCTACGAGCAGTACTTC.

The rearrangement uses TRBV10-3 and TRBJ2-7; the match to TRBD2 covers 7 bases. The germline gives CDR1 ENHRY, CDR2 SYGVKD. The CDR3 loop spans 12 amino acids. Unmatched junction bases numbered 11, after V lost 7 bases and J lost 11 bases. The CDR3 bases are TGTGCCATCACGCAGGCCCCTCTAGCGGAGTACTTC. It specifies CAITQAPLAEYF.

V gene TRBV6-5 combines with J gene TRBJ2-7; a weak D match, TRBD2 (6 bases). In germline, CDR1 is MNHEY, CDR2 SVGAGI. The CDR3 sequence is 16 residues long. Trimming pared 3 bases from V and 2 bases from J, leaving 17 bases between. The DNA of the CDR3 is TGTGCCAGCAGTTATACTCTAACAGGACTAACCTACGAGCAGTACTTC. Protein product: CASSYTLTGLTYEQYF.

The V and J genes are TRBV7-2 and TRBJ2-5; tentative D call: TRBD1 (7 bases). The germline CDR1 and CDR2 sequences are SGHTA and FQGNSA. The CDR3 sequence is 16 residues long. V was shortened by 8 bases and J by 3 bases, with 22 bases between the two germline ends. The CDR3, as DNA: TGTGCCAGCCTATTCAGGGGGGACTTAGTAAAAGAGACCCAGTACTTC. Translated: CASLFRGDLVKETQYF.

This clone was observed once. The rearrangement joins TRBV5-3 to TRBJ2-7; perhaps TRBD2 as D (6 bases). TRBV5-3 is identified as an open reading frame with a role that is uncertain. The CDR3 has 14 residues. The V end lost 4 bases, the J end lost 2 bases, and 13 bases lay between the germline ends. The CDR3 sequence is CARSLLREAYEQYF. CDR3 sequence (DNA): TGTGCCAGAAGCCTTCTTAGGGAGGCCTACGAGCAGTACTTC.

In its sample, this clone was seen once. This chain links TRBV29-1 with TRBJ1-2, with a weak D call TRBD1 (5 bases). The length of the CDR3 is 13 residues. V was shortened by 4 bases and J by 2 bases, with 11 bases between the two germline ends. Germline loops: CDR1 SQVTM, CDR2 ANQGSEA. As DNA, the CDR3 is TGCAGCGTTGTCGGGGGTGCGAACTATGGCTACACCTTC. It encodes CSVVGGANYGYTF.

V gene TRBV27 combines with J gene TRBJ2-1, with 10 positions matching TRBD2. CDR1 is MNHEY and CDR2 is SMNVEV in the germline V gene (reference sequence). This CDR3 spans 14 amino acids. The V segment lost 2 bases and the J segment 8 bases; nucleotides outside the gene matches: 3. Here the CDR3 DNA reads TGTGCCAGCAGTTTACCCGGGACTAGCGATGAGCAGTTCTTC. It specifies CASSLPGTSDEQFF.

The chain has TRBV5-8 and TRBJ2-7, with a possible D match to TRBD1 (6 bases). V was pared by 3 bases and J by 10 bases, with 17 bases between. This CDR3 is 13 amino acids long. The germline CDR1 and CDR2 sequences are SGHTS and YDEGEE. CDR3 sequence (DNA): TGTGCCAGCAGCTCTCCTACAGGGCTAAACCAGTACTTC. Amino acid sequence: CASSSPTGLNQYF.

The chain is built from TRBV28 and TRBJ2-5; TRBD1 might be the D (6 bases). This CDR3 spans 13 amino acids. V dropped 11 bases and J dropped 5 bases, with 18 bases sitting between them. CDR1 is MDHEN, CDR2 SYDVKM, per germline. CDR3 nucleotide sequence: TGTGCCGGGAGCCAGGGGCGCGGGGAGACCCAGTACTTC. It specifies CAGSQGRGETQYF.

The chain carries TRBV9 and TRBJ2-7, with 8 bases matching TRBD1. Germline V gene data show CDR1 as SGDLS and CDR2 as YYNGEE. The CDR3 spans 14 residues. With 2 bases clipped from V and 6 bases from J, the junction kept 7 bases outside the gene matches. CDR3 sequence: CASSVGRGRSEQYF. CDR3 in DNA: TGTGCCAGCAGCGTTGGCAGGGGGCGTTCCGAGCAGTACTTC.

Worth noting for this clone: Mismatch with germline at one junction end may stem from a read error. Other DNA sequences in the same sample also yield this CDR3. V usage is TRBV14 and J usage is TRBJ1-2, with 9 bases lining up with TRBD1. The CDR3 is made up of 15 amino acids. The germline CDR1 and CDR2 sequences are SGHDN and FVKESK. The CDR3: CASSQRTGVPYGYTF. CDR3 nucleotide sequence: TGTGCCAGCAGCCAACGGACAGGGGTCCCCTATGGTTACACCTTC.

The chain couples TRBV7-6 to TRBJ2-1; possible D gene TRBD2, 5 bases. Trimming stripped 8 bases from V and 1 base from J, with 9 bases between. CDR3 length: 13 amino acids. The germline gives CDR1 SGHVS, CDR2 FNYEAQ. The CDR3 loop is CASRSGSYNEQFF. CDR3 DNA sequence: TGTGCCAGCCGGAGCGGTTCCTACAATGAGCAGTTCTTC.

Written as DNA, the CDR3 is TGTGCCAGCAGCTCAACAGGGGGCTTTAACTACGAGCAGTACTTC. It codes for CASSSTGGFNYEQYF. The J gene is TRBJ2-7, the V gene TRBV7-2, with 9 bases aligning to TRBD1. From germline, CDR1 is SGHTA and CDR2 FQGNSA. This CDR3 has 15 residues. The V and J ends lost 4 bases and 3 bases, in that order; junction bases with no gene match: 7.

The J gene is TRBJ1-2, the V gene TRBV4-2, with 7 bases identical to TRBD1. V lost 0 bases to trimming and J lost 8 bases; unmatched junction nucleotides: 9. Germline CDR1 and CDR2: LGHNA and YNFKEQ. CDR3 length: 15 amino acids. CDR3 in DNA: TGTGCCAGCAGCCAAGATGAGCGACAGGGTGCGGGCTACACCTTC. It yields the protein CASSQDERQGAGYTF.

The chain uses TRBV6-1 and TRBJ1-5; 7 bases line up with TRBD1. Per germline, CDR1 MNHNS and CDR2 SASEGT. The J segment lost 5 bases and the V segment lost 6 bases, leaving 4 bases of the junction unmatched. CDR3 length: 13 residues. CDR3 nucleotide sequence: TGTGCCAGCAGGGGGACAGCAGATCAGCCCCAGCATTTT. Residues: CASRGTADQPQHF.

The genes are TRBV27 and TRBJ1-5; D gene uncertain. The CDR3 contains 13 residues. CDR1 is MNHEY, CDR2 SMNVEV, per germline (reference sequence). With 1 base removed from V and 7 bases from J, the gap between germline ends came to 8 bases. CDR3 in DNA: TGTGCCAGCAGTTTATTGCGGTACCAGCCCCAGCATTTT. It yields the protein CASSLLRYQPQHF.

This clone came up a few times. Written as DNA, the CDR3 is TGTGCCAGCAGTTACCCAGGGAAGTTCACTGAAGCTTTCTTT. It encodes CASSYPGKFTEAFF. V is TRBV6-7 and J is TRBJ1-1; D is possibly TRBD1 (5 bases). TRBV6-7 is classed as an ORF, of uncertain function. V dropped 2 bases and J dropped 4 bases, with 11 bases sitting between them. The length of the CDR3 is 14 residues.

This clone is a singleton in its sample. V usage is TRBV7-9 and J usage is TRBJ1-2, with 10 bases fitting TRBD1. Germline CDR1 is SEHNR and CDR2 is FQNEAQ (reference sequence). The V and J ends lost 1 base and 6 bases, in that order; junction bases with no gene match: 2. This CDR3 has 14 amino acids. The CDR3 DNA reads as TGTGCCAGCAGCTTAGGGGACAGGGGAGATGGCTACACCTTC. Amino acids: CASSLGDRGDGYTF. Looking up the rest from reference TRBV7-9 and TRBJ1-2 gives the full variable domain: DTGVSQNPRHKITKRGQNVTFRCDPISEHNRLYWYRQTLGQGPEFLTYFQNEAQLEKSRLLSDRFSAERPKGSFSTLEIQRTEQGDSAMYLCASSLGDRGDGYTFGSGTRLTVV.

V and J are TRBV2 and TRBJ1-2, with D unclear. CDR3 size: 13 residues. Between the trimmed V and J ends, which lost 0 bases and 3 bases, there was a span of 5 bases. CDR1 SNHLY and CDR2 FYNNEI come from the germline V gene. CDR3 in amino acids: CASSEARDYGYTF. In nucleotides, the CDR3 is TGTGCCAGCAGTGAAGCGAGGGACTATGGCTACACCTTC.